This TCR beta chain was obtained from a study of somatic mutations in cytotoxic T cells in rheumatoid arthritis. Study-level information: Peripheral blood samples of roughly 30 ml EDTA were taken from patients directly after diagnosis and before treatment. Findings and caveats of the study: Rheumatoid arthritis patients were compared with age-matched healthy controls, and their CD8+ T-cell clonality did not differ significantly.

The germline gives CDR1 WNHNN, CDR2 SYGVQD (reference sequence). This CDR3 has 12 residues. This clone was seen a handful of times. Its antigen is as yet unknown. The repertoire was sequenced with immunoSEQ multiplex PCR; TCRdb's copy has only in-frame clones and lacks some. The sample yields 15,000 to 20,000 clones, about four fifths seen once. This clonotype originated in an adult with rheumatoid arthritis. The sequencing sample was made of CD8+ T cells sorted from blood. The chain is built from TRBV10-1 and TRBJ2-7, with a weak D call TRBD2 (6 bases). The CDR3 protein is CGTGLETYEQYF. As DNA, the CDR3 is TGCGGTACGGGACTCGAAACTTACGAGCAGTACTTC.